The T cell receptor beta chain described here comes from a study of CD8+CD57+ T cells in acquired aplastic anemia (dated by TCRdb to the late 2010s). About the study as a whole: Extracted DNA from sorted CD4+ and CD8+ cells averaged around 3.5 ug, ranging from roughly 0.19 to 27.4 ug. CD8+CD57+ expansion was defined as frequency above the mean frequency observed in healthy subjects. Study-wide findings and limitations: Around 27 CD8+ CDR3 sequences were found to be shared between patients and controls, but these sequences appeared to be highly expressed in patients and within the immunodominant clones of the patients. No significant difference in CD8+ Simpson's diversity was found between patients and healthy controls (P=0.060).

Profiling of TCR beta VDJ combinations and CDR3 sequences used genomic DNA as the template. An Illumina HiSeq 2000 was used for TCR repertoire sequencing. Regarding the original processing steps: Repertoires were assessed using TRBV/TRBJ rearrangement plots, CDR3 size and DJ length profiles, and Simpson's diversity index. Whichever DNA sequence was most abundant in the deep sequencing data was defined as the immunodominant clone. CDR3 amino acid sequences were checked for sharing between subjects and were compared against published repertoires and the VDJdb database. In TCRdb, the public reads were trimmed at Q25 with fastp and aligned with MiXCR, with productive beta chains retained. Every distinct CDR3 protein forms one entry, paired with its most common genes and DNA. TCRdb, not the original authors, processed these V and J calls. Present in this sample are approximately 470,000 distinct CDR3 sequences, around 30% of which were seen just once. The top ten constitute less than 0.85% of the sample.

Spanning cysteine to phenylalanine, the CDR3 consists of 15 amino acids. The kept DNA is CDR3 alone, 45 bases in frame from the first base. The junction carries 16 bases between V and J, which are trimmed by 10 bases and 0 bases respectively. The germline V gene provides CDR1 ENHRY and CDR2 SYGVKD. About this clonotype itself: Its antigen has not been determined. Base-call qualities are not available, and no considerably larger clone is one nucleotide away.

Patients chosen for sequencing had shown expansion of CD8+CD57+ cells by flow cytometry. Every patient had a diagnosis of severe acquired aplastic anemia based on International Study of Aplastic Anemia and Agranulocytosis and Camitta criteria. At the time blood was sampled, none of the patients had received any therapy. TCR repertoires of sorted CD4+ and CD8+ blood T cells from severe aplastic anemia patients and healthy subjects were deep-sequenced in the study. Patients were enrolled in the USA under clinicaltrials.gov protocols 00001620, 01623167, 00001397, 00071045, 00081523 and 00961064. Ficoll-Paque density gradient centrifugation was used to isolate peripheral blood mononuclear cells. Before DNA was extracted, CD4+ and CD8+ T cells were sorted using either FACS or magnetic beads.

The rearrangement combines TRBV10-3 with TRBJ1-5, with the D gene uncertain. The clonotype was recovered from a human donor with aplastic anemia. Sequenced input: sorted CD4+, CD8+, or CD8+CD57+ T cells (not recorded which) from PBMCs. Here the CDR3 is given as CASRFGINSNQPQHF. At the DNA level, the sequence is TGTGCCAGCAGGTTCGGTATTAATAGCAATCAGCCCCAGCATTTT.